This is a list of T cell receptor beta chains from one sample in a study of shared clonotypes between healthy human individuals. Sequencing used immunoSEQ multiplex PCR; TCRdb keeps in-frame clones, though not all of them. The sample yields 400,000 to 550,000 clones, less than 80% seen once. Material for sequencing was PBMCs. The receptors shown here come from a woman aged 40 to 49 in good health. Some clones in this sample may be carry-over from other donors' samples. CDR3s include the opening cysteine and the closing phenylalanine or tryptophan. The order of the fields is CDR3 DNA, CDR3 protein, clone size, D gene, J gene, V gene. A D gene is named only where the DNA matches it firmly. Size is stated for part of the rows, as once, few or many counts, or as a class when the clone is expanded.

cdr3_nt: TGTGCCAGCAGCAACGGACAGAGACCAGATCAGCCCCAGCATTTT
cdr3_aa: CASSNGQRPDQPQHF
clone_size: -
d_call: -
j_call: TRBJ1-5
v_call: TRBV28

cdr3_nt: TGTGCCAGCAGCGCCCATAAGGGGAGAGGACCTTCCTACGAGCAGTACTTC
cdr3_aa: CASSAHKGRGPSYEQYF
clone_size: -
d_call: -
j_call: TRBJ2-7
v_call: TRBV11-2

cdr3_nt: TGTGCCAGCAGTTCCGTGACTAGCGGGAGGTCCATTCCGGATGAGCAGTTCTTC
cdr3_aa: CASSSVTSGRSIPDEQFF
clone_size: many
d_call: TRBD2
j_call: TRBJ2-1
v_call: TRBV27

cdr3_nt: TGTGCCAGCAGTGAAGCTGGTACTAGCGGGGCAGATACGCAGTATTTT
cdr3_aa: CASSEAGTSGADTQYF
clone_size: -
d_call: TRBD2
j_call: TRBJ2-3
v_call: TRBV6-1

cdr3_nt: TGCAGCGTTGAAGACGACACCTCTAACTATGGCTACACCTTC
cdr3_aa: CSVEDDTSNYGYTF
clone_size: -
d_call: -
j_call: TRBJ1-2
v_call: TRBV29-1

cdr3_nt: TGTGCCAGCAGCTTTGGTAACACCGGGGAGCTGTTTTTT
cdr3_aa: CASSFGNTGELFF
clone_size: once
d_call: -
j_call: TRBJ2-2
v_call: TRBV7-8

cdr3_nt: TGCAGCGTTGAGCGGTGGGACAGCTACAATGAGCAGTTCTTC
cdr3_aa: CSVERWDSYNEQFF
clone_size: -
d_call: TRBD1
j_call: TRBJ2-1
v_call: TRBV29-1

cdr3_nt: TGTGCCAGTGGTTCCAGTTTATGGGAGGGCCTTCATGAGCAGTTCTTC
cdr3_aa: CASGSSLWEGLHEQFF
clone_size: once
d_call: TRBD2
j_call: TRBJ2-1
v_call: TRBV19

cdr3_nt: TGTGCCAGCGCTAGCGGGCCCGGGGGGGCGCAGTATTTT
cdr3_aa: CASASGPGGAQYF
clone_size: once
d_call: TRBD2
j_call: TRBJ2-3
v_call: TRBV27

cdr3_nt: TGTGCCTGGAGTCTTAATGAAAAACTGTTTTTT
cdr3_aa: CAWSLNEKLFF
clone_size: -
d_call: -
j_call: TRBJ1-4
v_call: TRBV30

cdr3_nt: TGTGCCAGTAGGGCCTGGGACGGGAGCTCCTACGAGCAGTACTTC
cdr3_aa: CASRAWDGSSYEQYF
clone_size: -
d_call: -
j_call: TRBJ2-7
v_call: TRBV19

cdr3_nt: TGTGCCAGCACCGGGACAGGGAAGCCGGGAGACGAGCAGTACTTC
cdr3_aa: CASTGTGKPGDEQYF
clone_size: -
d_call: TRBD1
j_call: TRBJ2-7
v_call: TRBV7-9

cdr3_nt: TGTGCCAGCAGTTCGACAGGGGGTAGGAGAGGTGGCTACACCTTC
cdr3_aa: CASSSTGGRRGGYTF
clone_size: -
d_call: TRBD1
j_call: TRBJ1-2
v_call: TRBV28

cdr3_nt: TGTGCCAGCAGTGAAATCCCGGACAGGGGCTACGAGCAGTACTTC
cdr3_aa: CASSEIPDRGYEQYF
clone_size: -
d_call: TRBD1
j_call: TRBJ2-7
v_call: TRBV6-1

cdr3_nt: TGTGCCAGCAGCTTATATGATACAGGGTCTGGCGGTGAAGCTTTCTTT
cdr3_aa: CASSLYDTGSGGEAFF
clone_size: few
d_call: -
j_call: TRBJ1-1
v_call: TRBV7-6

cdr3_nt: TGTGCCAGCAGTGAAGTCCTGACGGATGAAAAACTGTTTTTT
cdr3_aa: CASSEVLTDEKLFF
clone_size: -
d_call: -
j_call: TRBJ1-4
v_call: TRBV6-1

cdr3_nt: TGTGCCAGCAGTTACCGGACAGGGGCCAACTATGGCTACACCTTC
cdr3_aa: CASSYRTGANYGYTF
clone_size: -
d_call: TRBD1
j_call: TRBJ1-2
v_call: TRBV27

cdr3_nt: TGTGCCAGCAGTCCCGCTTTGGGGCTAGCCGACAATGAGCAGTTCTTC
cdr3_aa: CASSPALGLADNEQFF
clone_size: -
d_call: -
j_call: TRBJ2-1
v_call: TRBV7-9

cdr3_nt: TGTGCCAGCAGCTCAGGACTAGCGGGAGGGCCAGATACGCAGTATTTT
cdr3_aa: CASSSGLAGGPDTQYF
clone_size: -
d_call: TRBD2
j_call: TRBJ2-3
v_call: TRBV7-3

cdr3_nt: TGTGCCAGCAGTTCGACAACCCCGGACATATCATATGGCTACACCTTC
cdr3_aa: CASSSTTPDISYGYTF
clone_size: -
d_call: -
j_call: TRBJ1-2
v_call: TRBV28

cdr3_nt: TGTGCCAGCAGTTCCGACCCTACGATTGGCTACACCTTC
cdr3_aa: CASSSDPTIGYTF
clone_size: -
d_call: -
j_call: TRBJ1-2
v_call: TRBV7-3

cdr3_nt: TGTGCCAGTACCTCGACAGGGGGCCGCAATCAGCCCCAGCATTTT
cdr3_aa: CASTSTGGRNQPQHF
clone_size: -
d_call: TRBD1
j_call: TRBJ1-5
v_call: TRBV19

cdr3_nt: TGTGCCAGCTCACCACAGGGACATATCTACGAGCAGTACTTC
cdr3_aa: CASSPQGHIYEQYF
clone_size: -
d_call: -
j_call: TRBJ2-7
v_call: TRBV18

cdr3_nt: TGTGCCAGCAGCTTAGCTCTATCCTCCTACGTTAATGAGCAGTTCTTC
cdr3_aa: CASSLALSSYVNEQFF
clone_size: -
d_call: -
j_call: TRBJ2-1
v_call: TRBV7-8

cdr3_nt: TGTGCCAGCAGCTTAGCCTGGTCCACAGATACGCAGTATTTT
cdr3_aa: CASSLAWSTDTQYF
clone_size: -
d_call: -
j_call: TRBJ2-3
v_call: TRBV7-2

cdr3_nt: TGTGCCAGCAGTTTTACCGGGGAGCTGTTTTTT
cdr3_aa: CASSFTGELFF
clone_size: -
d_call: -
j_call: TRBJ2-2
v_call: TRBV28

cdr3_nt: TGTGCCAGCACTCGAGGGGCGGGGGGAGATACGCAGTATTTT
cdr3_aa: CASTRGAGGDTQYF
clone_size: -
d_call: TRBD2
j_call: TRBJ2-3
v_call: TRBV6-5

cdr3_nt: TGTGCCAGTAGTGAAGTCTGGCAAAACACCGGGGAGCTGTTTTTT
cdr3_aa: CASSEVWQNTGELFF
clone_size: -
d_call: -
j_call: TRBJ2-2
v_call: TRBV19

cdr3_nt: TGCAGCGTTGCTTTTCGATCTGGGGCCAACGTCCTGACTTTC
cdr3_aa: CSVAFRSGANVLTF
clone_size: -
d_call: -
j_call: TRBJ2-6
v_call: TRBV29-1

cdr3_nt: TGCGCCAGCAGCTTGGACGTCCGCACAGATACGCAGTATTTT
cdr3_aa: CASSLDVRTDTQYF
clone_size: -
d_call: -
j_call: TRBJ2-3
v_call: TRBV5-1

cdr3_nt: TGTGCCAGTGGGGTAGCGGTTAGCACAGATACGCAGTATTTT
cdr3_aa: CASGVAVSTDTQYF
clone_size: -
d_call: -
j_call: TRBJ2-3
v_call: TRBV19

cdr3_nt: TGTGCCAGTAGTTACAGGGACCTTGAGACCCAGTACTTC
cdr3_aa: CASSYRDLETQYF
clone_size: -
d_call: -
j_call: TRBJ2-5
v_call: TRBV19

cdr3_nt: TGTGCCAGCAGCTCGGACAGGGGGCAACCCCTCCACTTT
cdr3_aa: CASSSDRGQPLHF
clone_size: -
d_call: TRBD1
j_call: TRBJ1-6
v_call: TRBV7-3

cdr3_nt: TGTGCCAGCAGCCACCCCGGACAGGGAAACACCGGGGAGCTGTTTTTT
cdr3_aa: CASSHPGQGNTGELFF
clone_size: -
d_call: TRBD1
j_call: TRBJ2-2
v_call: TRBV13

cdr3_nt: TGTGCCAGCAGTTACTCAACAGGGATGAACACTGAAGCTTTCTTT
cdr3_aa: CASSYSTGMNTEAFF
clone_size: -
d_call: -
j_call: TRBJ1-1
v_call: TRBV6-5

cdr3_nt: TGTGCCAGCAGTTCCCGTGGGACGGGGAAGCAGTTCTTC
cdr3_aa: CASSSRGTGKQFF
clone_size: -
d_call: -
j_call: TRBJ2-1
v_call: TRBV28

cdr3_nt: TGCAGCGTCAGCTCCGGGACAGGGGCCCTTTACGAGCAGCACTTC
cdr3_aa: CSVSSGTGALYEQHF
clone_size: -
d_call: TRBD1
j_call: TRBJ2-7
v_call: TRBV29-1